One and the same sample provided the 26 T cell receptor beta chains below, sequenced in a study of T-cell reconstitution after alpha-beta-depleted transplantation in children. Preparation of the TCRbeta library used unique molecular identifiers. MiXCR, applied by TCRdb to the PCR reads, yields one record per CDR3 protein. Here the sample spans hundreds of thousands of distinct CDR3 sequences, roughly 13% being singletons. This specimen consisted of PBMCs, obtained before TCRalphabeta/CD19-depleted stem cell transplant. These receptors came from a girl between 2 and 10 years old with congenital amegakaryocytic thrombocytopenia, due to receive a stem cell transplant.

This clonotype turned up a few times. The J gene is TRBJ2-2, the V gene TRBV5-1; TRBD2 matches at 7 bases. Germline lookup yields CDR1 SGHRS and CDR2 YFSETQ. V shed 3 bases, J shed 6 bases, and the junction held 5 bases outside the gene matches. This CDR3 has 14 amino acids. The CDR3 nucleotides read TGCGCCAGCAGCTCGCTAGCGGCGCCCGGGGAGCTGTTTTTT. As protein: CASSSLAAPGELFF.

This clonotype occurred many times. This rearrangement joins TRBV12-3 or TRBV12-4 to TRBJ2-2, with no clear D. The CDR3 length is 14 residues. Between the trimmed V and J ends, which lost 7 bases and 3 bases, there was a span of 12 bases. The CDR3 loop reads CASNPWADTGELFF. The CDR3 region has the DNA TGTGCCAGCAATCCGTGGGCGGACACCGGGGAGCTGTTTTTT.

This clonotype appeared many times. The chain employs TRBV5-1 and TRBJ2-5; the D is unclear. Germline V gene lookup returns CDR1 SGHRS and CDR2 YFSETQ. This CDR3 region has 15 residues. Trimming removed 0 bases at V and 5 bases at J, with 14 bases between. The CDR3 loop reads CASSLDHRTRETQYF. The CDR3 bases are TGCGCCAGCAGCTTGGATCACAGAACCAGGGAGACCCAGTACTTC.

This clonotype has only a few counts. The chain has TRBV5-5 and TRBJ2-4; the D gene is possibly TRBD1 (6 bases). In germline, CDR1 is SGHKS, CDR2 YYEKEE (reference sequence). V shed 0 bases and J shed 5 bases, with 12 bases lying between them. The CDR3 is 15 residues long. The CDR3 is CASSLVWAGENIQYF. The CDR3, as DNA: TGTGCCAGCAGCTTGGTTTGGGCAGGGGAAAACATTCAGTACTTC.

This clonotype was observed at least ten times. This chain links TRBV28 with TRBJ2-3; 8 bases are shared with TRBD2. CDR1 MDHEN and CDR2 SYDVKM come from the germline V gene. This CDR3 has 16 amino acids. V lost 4 bases, J lost 14 bases, and 20 bases stayed unmatched. For the CDR3, the DNA is TGTGCCAGCAGTTCACCAAAGCGGGAGCCCCATCGCTACCGGTATTTT. As protein: CASSSPKREPHRYRYF.

This clonotype occurred once. V and J are TRBV18 and TRBJ1-1; D possibly corresponds to TRBD1 (6 bases). V was clipped by 8 bases and J by 3 bases, with 22 bases between them. Germline-derived CDR1 and CDR2 are KGHSH and LQKENI. This CDR3 spans 16 amino acids. CDR3 sequence (DNA): TGTGCCAGCCTACCGAAGAAAACAGGGTTTGACACTGAAGCTTTCTTT. Encoded protein: CASLPKKTGFDTEAFF.

The J gene is TRBJ2-7, the V gene TRBV29-1; the match to TRBD1 covers 9 bases. Per germline, CDR1 SQVTM and CDR2 ANQGSEA. This CDR3 is 13 amino acids long. J lost 6 bases, V lost 6 bases, and 9 bases had no gene match. In DNA, the CDR3 is TGCAGCGTAAGAAGGGACAGGGAGGGCGAGCAGTACTTC. It yields the protein CSVRRDREGEQYF.

The V call is TRBV5-1, the J call TRBJ2-2; 9 bases agree with TRBD2. CDR1 SGHRS and CDR2 YFSETQ come from the germline V gene. The length of the CDR3 is 16 residues. J lost 1 base, V lost 2 bases, and 3 bases had no gene match. The CDR3 protein is CASSFSGSMNTGELFF. The CDR3 nucleotides are TGCGCCAGCAGCTTTAGCGGGAGCATGAACACCGGGGAGCTGTTTTTT.

This clonotype was recorded many times. The CDR3 region is CASSPGQVGMNTEAFF. CDR3 DNA: TGTGCCAGCAGCCCGGGACAGGTTGGCATGAACACTGAAGCTTTCTTT. The chain recombines TRBV7-9 with TRBJ1-1, with 8 bases matching TRBD1. The germline CDR1 and CDR2 sequences are SEHNR and FQNEAQ (reference sequence). Trimming at V came to 5 bases and at J to 0 bases, leaving 8 bases not matched to a gene. There are 16 residues in the CDR3. Full variable domain (missing parts from reference TRBV7-9 and TRBJ1-1): DTGVSQNPRHKITKRGQNVTFRCDPISEHNRLYWYRQTLGQGPEFLTYFQNEAQLEKSRLLSDRFSAERPKGSFSTLEIQRTEQGDSAMYLCASSPGQVGMNTEAFFGQGTRLTVV.

In its sample, this clonotype was seen a few times. The J gene is TRBJ1-3, the V gene TRBV18; D not resolved. The CDR3 runs to 14 residues. Germline lookup yields CDR1 KGHSH and CDR2 LQKENI. V was trimmed by 0 bases and J by 8 bases, leaving 11 bases between them. This CDR3 is CASSPPVRGDTIYF. CDR3 nucleotide sequence: TGTGCCAGCTCACCACCGGTTCGGGGAGACACCATATATTTT.

There are many counts of this clonotype. The rearrangement joins TRBV7-8 to TRBJ2-1; no definite D call. This CDR3 has 13 amino acids. Germline CDR1 is SGHVS and CDR2 is FQNEAQ. V was pared by 4 bases and J by 6 bases, with 10 bases between. DNA for the CDR3: TGTGCCAGCAGCTCCCTTGGCCCCAATGAGCAGTTCTTC. It encodes CASSSLGPNEQFF.

This clonotype was observed at least ten times. The chain joins TRBV28 to TRBJ1-2, with 10 positions matching TRBD1. Germline loops: CDR1 MDHEN, CDR2 SYDVKM. The CDR3 runs to 14 residues. Trimming at V came to 5 bases and at J to 6 bases, leaving 6 bases not matched to a gene. The CDR3 DNA reads as TGTGCCAGCAGTGAAGGAGGGACAGGGGATGGCTACACCTTC. It translates to CASSEGGTGDGYTF.

On this clonotype itself: One end of the junction varies from germline; a read error may be responsible. This chain joins TRBV11-2 and TRBJ1-1; 7 bases match TRBD1. The CDR3 is 12 amino acids. The germline V gene has CDR1 SGHAT and CDR2 FQNNGV. CDR3 loop: CASSLDRVGAFF. The CDR3 DNA sequence: TGTGCCAGCAGCCTAGACAGGGTTGGGGCTTTCTTT.

The chain recombines TRBV20-1 with TRBJ2-1; D is unresolved. Looked up from germline, CDR1 is DFQATT and CDR2 is SNEGSKA (reference sequence). V shed 4 bases and J shed 4 bases, with 14 bases lying between them. This CDR3 is 14 amino acids long. CDR3 amino acids: CSAKYAGTYNEQFF. The CDR3 DNA follows: TGCAGTGCTAAGTACGCCGGCACTTACAATGAGCAGTTCTTC.

This clonotype was counted ten times or more. This sequence joins TRBV20-1 and TRBJ2-7, with TRBD2 matching 9 bases. The CDR3 covers 16 residues. With V trimmed by 6 bases and J by 0 bases, 12 bases remained unmatched. Per the germline V gene, CDR1 is DFQATT and CDR2 is SNEGSKA (reference sequence). CDR3 loop: CSALQALSGSSYEQYF. In nucleotides, the CDR3 is TGCAGTGCACTACAAGCCCTTAGCGGGAGCTCCTACGAGCAGTACTTC.

This clonotype was counted only a few times. J is TRBJ2-7 and V is TRBV20-1; 12 bases map to TRBD2. This CDR3 spans 15 amino acids. V lost 3 bases, J lost 3 bases, and 6 bases stayed unmatched. Germline CDR1 and CDR2: DFQATT and SNEGSKA (reference sequence). The CDR3 sequence: CSARPSGRALYEQYF. The CDR3 bases are TGCAGTGCTAGGCCTAGCGGGAGGGCCCTCTACGAGCAGTACTTC.

V gene TRBV28 combines with J gene TRBJ2-1, with 7 bases aligning to TRBD2. CDR1 is MDHEN and CDR2 is SYDVKM in the germline V gene. The CDR3 has 19 residues. The J segment lost 6 bases and the V segment lost 2 bases, leaving 19 bases of the junction unmatched. The CDR3 spells CASSLTPVLAVQECNEQFF. The CDR3 DNA sequence: TGTGCCAGCAGTTTAACCCCCGTTCTAGCGGTTCAAGAATGCAATGAGCAGTTCTTC.

The chain combines TRBV5-5 with TRBJ1-5; D gene ambiguous. CDR3 length equals 14 residues. The ends were cut back, 6 bases at V and 2 bases at J, with 12 bases in the middle. Germline V gene data show CDR1 as SGHKS and CDR2 as YYEKEE (reference sequence). The CDR3 coding sequence is TGTGCCAGCACGCTGGCAGTCGGCAATCAGCCCCAGCATTTT. This codes for CASTLAVGNQPQHF.

This clonotype was found many times. The chain employs TRBV7-9 and TRBJ2-7; TRBD1 or TRBD2 may be the D gene (5 bases each). V lost 8 bases and J lost 1, with 12 bases in between. Per germline, CDR1 SEHNR and CDR2 FQNEAQ (reference sequence). The CDR3 loop spans 13 amino acids. As DNA, the CDR3 is TGTGCCAGCGGAGGCGACAGTTCCTACGAGCAGTACTTC. Amino acid sequence: CASGGDSSYEQYF.

This clonotype was counted at least ten times. The chain couples TRBV5-1 to TRBJ2-7, with D perhaps assigned TRBD1 or TRBD2 (5 bases each). The V and J ends lost 0 bases and 3 bases respectively, with 7 bases between them. The germline V gene has CDR1 SGHRS and CDR2 YFSETQ. This CDR3 has 13 residues. CDR3 DNA sequence: TGCGCCAGCAGCTTGGCGGGGCTCTACGAGCAGTACTTC. Translating it yields CASSLAGLYEQYF.

This rearrangement joins TRBV5-1 to TRBJ2-7, with D perhaps being TRBD1 or TRBD2 (5 bases each). Trimming stripped 3 bases from V and 2 bases from J, with 9 bases between. Germline CDR1 and CDR2: SGHRS and YFSETQ. The CDR3 length is 13 residues. CDR3 coding DNA: TGCGCCAGCAGCTGGGGACGTGCCTACGAGCAGTACTTC. This translates into CASSWGRAYEQYF.

This clonotype was detected only a few times. The chain combines TRBV10-3 with TRBJ2-7; a possible D gene is TRBD1 (6 bases). V lost 5 bases and J lost 0, with 11 bases in between. The CDR3 length is 14 residues. The germline V gene has CDR1 ENHRY and CDR2 SYGVKD. The chain's CDR3 is CAISRGTSSYEQYF. In nucleotides, the CDR3 is TGTGCCATCAGTCGAGGGACATCCTCCTACGAGCAGTACTTC.

The rearrangement joins TRBV7-9 to TRBJ1-5, with D unclear. This CDR3 region has 15 residues. Germline CDR1 reads SEHNR; CDR2 reads FQNEAQ (reference sequence). Between the trimmed V and J ends, which lost 5 bases and 5 bases, there was a span of 16 bases. CDR3 loop: CASSRGETGHQPQHF. The CDR3 DNA is TGTGCCAGCAGCCGCGGAGAAACTGGCCATCAGCCCCAGCATTTT.

This rearrangement joins TRBV5-1 to TRBJ2-7, with 11 positions matching TRBD2. CDR1 and CDR2 (germline): SGHRS, YFSETQ. This CDR3 contains 17 residues. Losses at the gene ends were 5 bases for V and 0 bases for J; bases not matched to a gene: 10. The chain's CDR3 is CASSKGTSGTASYEQYF. CDR3 DNA: TGCGCCAGCAGTAAAGGGACTAGCGGAACCGCCTCCTACGAGCAGTACTTC.

The chain is built from TRBV20-1 and TRBJ1-4; possible D gene TRBD1, 6 bases. Deletions cut 5 bases from V and 4 bases from J, with 14 bases between. The CDR3 covers 14 residues. The germline V gene encodes CDR1 DFQATT and CDR2 SNEGSKA (reference sequence). CDR3 nucleotide sequence: TGCAGTGCTGCAACTGACAGGCATAATGAAAAACTGTTTTTT. This codes for CSAATDRHNEKLFF.

This clonotype was seen a few times. This chain uses TRBV20-1 with TRBJ2-1; perhaps TRBD2 as D (6 bases). V gave up 3 bases and J gave up 5 bases, with 17 bases separating them. This CDR3 has 15 amino acids. Germline CDR1 and CDR2: DFQATT and SNEGSKA (reference sequence). The CDR3 is CSARGAAGRNNEQFF. The DNA for the CDR3 is TGCAGTGCTAGGGGAGCGGCAGGGAGGAACAATGAGCAGTTCTTC.